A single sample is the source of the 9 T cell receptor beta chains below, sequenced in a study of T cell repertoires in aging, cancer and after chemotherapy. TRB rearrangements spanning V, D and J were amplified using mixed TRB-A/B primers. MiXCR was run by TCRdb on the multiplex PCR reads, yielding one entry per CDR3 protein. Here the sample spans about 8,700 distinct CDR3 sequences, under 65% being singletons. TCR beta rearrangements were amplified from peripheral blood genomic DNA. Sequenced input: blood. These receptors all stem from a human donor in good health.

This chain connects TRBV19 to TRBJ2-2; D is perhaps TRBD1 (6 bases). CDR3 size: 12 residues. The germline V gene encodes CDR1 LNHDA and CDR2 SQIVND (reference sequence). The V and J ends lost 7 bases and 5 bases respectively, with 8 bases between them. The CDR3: CASIRGTGELFF. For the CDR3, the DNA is TGTGCCAGTATAAGGGGGACCGGGGAGCTGTTTTTT.

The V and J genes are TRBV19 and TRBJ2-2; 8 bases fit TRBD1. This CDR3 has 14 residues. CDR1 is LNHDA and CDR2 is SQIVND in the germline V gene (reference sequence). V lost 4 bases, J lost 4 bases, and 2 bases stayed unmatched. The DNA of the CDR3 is TGTGCCAGTAGTACAACAGGGGGCACCGGGGAGCTGTTTTTT. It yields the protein CASSTTGGTGELFF.

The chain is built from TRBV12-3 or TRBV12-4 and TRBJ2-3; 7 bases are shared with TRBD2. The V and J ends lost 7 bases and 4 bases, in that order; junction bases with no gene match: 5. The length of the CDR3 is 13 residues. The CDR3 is CASTFGLADTQYF. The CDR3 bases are TGTGCCAGCACCTTCGGACTAGCAGATACGCAGTATTTT.

The CDR3 DNA reads as TGTGCCAGCAGCCGCAATAGGGATACGCAGTATTTT. Amino acid sequence: CASSRNRDTQYF. The chain has TRBV6-5 and TRBJ2-3; D gene ambiguous. Germline V gene lookup returns CDR1 MNHEY and CDR2 SVGAGI. The CDR3 is 12 residues long. Trimming took 6 bases from V and 6 from J, leaving 10 bases between them.

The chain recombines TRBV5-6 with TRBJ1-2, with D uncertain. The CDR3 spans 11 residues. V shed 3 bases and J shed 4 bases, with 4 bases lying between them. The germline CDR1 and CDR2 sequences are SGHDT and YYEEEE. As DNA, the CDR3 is TGTGCCAGCAGCTGGACCTATGGCTACACCTTC. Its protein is CASSWTYGYTF.

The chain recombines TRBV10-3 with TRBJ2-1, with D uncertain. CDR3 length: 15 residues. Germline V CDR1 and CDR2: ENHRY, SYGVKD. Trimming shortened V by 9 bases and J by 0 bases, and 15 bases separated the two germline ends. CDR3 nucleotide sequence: TGTGCCATTCAACAGCAGATTAGCTCCTACAATGAGCAGTTCTTC. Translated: CAIQQQISSYNEQFF.

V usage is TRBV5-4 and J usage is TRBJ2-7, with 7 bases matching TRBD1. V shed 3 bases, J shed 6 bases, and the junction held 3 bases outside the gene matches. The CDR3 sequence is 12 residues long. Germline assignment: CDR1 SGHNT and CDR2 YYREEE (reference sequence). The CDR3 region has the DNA TGTGCCAGCAGCTCAGACAGGGCCGAGCAGTACTTC. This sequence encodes CASSSDRAEQYF. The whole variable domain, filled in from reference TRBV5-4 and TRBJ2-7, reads ETGVTQSPTHLIKTRGQQVTLRCSSQSGHNTVSWYQQALGQGPQFIFQYYREEENGRGNFPPRFSGLQFPNYSSELNVNALELDDSALYLCASSSDRAEQYFGPGTRLTVT.

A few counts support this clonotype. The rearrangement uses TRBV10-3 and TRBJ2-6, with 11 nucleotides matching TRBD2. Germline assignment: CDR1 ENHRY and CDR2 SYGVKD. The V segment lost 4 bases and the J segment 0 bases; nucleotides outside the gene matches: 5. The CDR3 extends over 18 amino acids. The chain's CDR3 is CAISVIAGGISGANVLTF. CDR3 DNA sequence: TGTGCCATCAGTGTGATAGCGGGAGGGATCTCTGGGGCCAACGTCCTGACTTTC.

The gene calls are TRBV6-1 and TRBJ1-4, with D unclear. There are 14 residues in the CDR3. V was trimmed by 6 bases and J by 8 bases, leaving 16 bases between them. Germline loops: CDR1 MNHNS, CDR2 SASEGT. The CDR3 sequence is CASSIHIVREKLFF. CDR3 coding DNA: TGTGCCAGCAGCATACACATAGTTCGGGAAAAACTGTTTTTT.